What follows are 24 T cell receptor beta chains derived from one specimen sequenced in a study of blood T cell repertoires in COVID-19. The protocol was immunoSEQ multiplex PCR, while the TCRdb copy is restricted to in-frame clones and leaves out a portion. The table records roughly 410,000 clones, approximately 88% of them present only once. The sample consisted of peripheral blood. The receptors derive from a man aged 40-50 years with acute or convalescent COVID-19.

The chain has TRBV24-1 and TRBJ2-1; unclear D gene. Germline V gives CDR1 KGHDR, CDR2 SFDVKD. With 0 bases removed from V and 6 bases from J, the gap between germline ends came to 5 bases. This CDR3 has 13 residues. CDR3 DNA sequence: TGTGCCACCAGTGATTTGGAGGCCAATGAGCAGTTCTTC. It specifies CATSDLEANEQFF.

The chain carries TRBV5-4 and TRBJ2-7; 13 bases match TRBD2. Trimming at V came to 4 bases and at J to 3 bases, leaving 16 bases not matched to a gene. Germline V gene sequence: CDR1 SGHNT, CDR2 YYREEE (reference sequence). CDR3 length: 19 residues. The chain's CDR3 is CASSTKGGLAGNSRYEQYF. The CDR3 nucleotides are TGTGCCAGCAGCACCAAGGGGGGACTAGCGGGAAATTCGCGCTACGAGCAGTACTTC.

The chain uses TRBV12-3 or TRBV12-4 and TRBJ1-5; D is possibly TRBD1 (5 bases). The V end lost 11 bases, the J end lost 3 bases, and 8 bases lay between the germline ends. The length of the CDR3 is 11 residues. CDR3 coding DNA: TGTGCCGTGGGGCCCAATCAGCCCCAGCATTTT. Protein: CAVGPNQPQHF.

The chain has TRBV6-6 and TRBJ2-7, with 7 bases matching TRBD2. Per the germline V gene, CDR1 is MNHNY and CDR2 is SVGAGI (reference sequence). The ends lost 7 bases at V and 3 bases at J; junction bases unmatched: 9. CDR3 length equals 14 residues. CDR3 amino acids: CASTQSGVLYEQYF. The CDR3 nucleotides are TGTGCCAGCACTCAAAGCGGGGTCCTCTACGAGCAGTACTTC.

A few counts support this clone. V usage is TRBV10-3 and J usage is TRBJ2-7, with 11 bases that match TRBD2. V trimming: 4 bases; J trimming: 6 bases; junction bases outside the gene matches: 2. In germline, CDR1 is ENHRY, CDR2 SYGVKD. The CDR3 totals 13 residues. As DNA, the CDR3 is TGTGCCATCAGTGTAGCGGGGGGGCCCGAGCAGTACTTC. Protein product: CAISVAGGPEQYF.

This sequence joins TRBV4-1 and TRBJ2-7; 11 bases match TRBD1. Looked up from germline, CDR1 is MGHRA and CDR2 is YSYEKL. The CDR3 sequence is 15 residues long. V shed 2 bases, J shed 7 bases, and the junction held 7 bases outside the gene matches. CDR3 protein: CASSQRGQGAGEQYF. CDR3 DNA: TGCGCCAGCAGCCAAAGAGGACAGGGGGCAGGGGAGCAGTACTTC.

V gene TRBV19 combines with J gene TRBJ2-5; 8 bases map to TRBD2. V shed 3 bases and J 5 bases; nucleotides not matched to a gene: 11. The CDR3 consists of 16 residues. The V gene's germline CDR1 is LNHDA and CDR2 SQIVND (reference sequence). The CDR3 here is CASSIWLAGPRETQYF. The CDR3, as DNA: TGTGCCAGTAGTATTTGGCTAGCGGGTCCCAGGGAGACCCAGTACTTC.

The chain carries TRBV3-1 (or the pseudogene TRBV3-2) and TRBJ1-1; no reliable D call. Germline V lookup: CDR1 LGHDT, CDR2 YNNKEL (reference sequence). CDR3 length: 13 residues. The V end lost 0 bases, the J end lost 6 bases, and 8 bases lay between the germline ends. This CDR3 reads CASSQESLAEAFF. The CDR3 DNA is TGTGCCAGCAGCCAAGAGAGTTTGGCTGAAGCTTTCTTT.

The rearrangement links TRBV19 to TRBJ1-1, with 7 bases fitting TRBD1. After removal of 7 bases from V and 7 bases from J, the junction contained 9 bases not matched to a gene. The CDR3 is 13 residues long. Per the germline V gene, CDR1 is LNHDA and CDR2 is SQIVND (reference sequence). CDR3 sequence reads: CASIRGQMREAFF. In DNA, the CDR3 is TGTGCCAGTATAAGGGGGCAGATGCGTGAAGCTTTCTTT.

The J gene is TRBJ1-2, the V gene TRBV4-1; 8 bases agree with TRBD1. V gave up 4 bases and J gave up 5 bases; unmatched junction bases: 9. The CDR3 runs 15 residues. Germline-derived CDR1 and CDR2 are MGHRA and YSYEKL. This CDR3 reads CASSPQTGTGYGYTF. In nucleotides, the CDR3 is TGCGCCAGCAGCCCCCAGACAGGGACAGGTTATGGCTACACCTTC.

The genes are TRBV19 and TRBJ2-5; perhaps TRBD2 as D (6 bases). V lost 4 bases, J lost 4 bases, and 16 bases lay in between. The CDR3 sequence is 15 residues long. The V gene's germline CDR1 is LNHDA and CDR2 SQIVND (reference sequence). DNA for the CDR3: TGTGCCAGTAGTACAACCGGGACTGGCCCAGAGACCCAGTACTTC. This codes for CASSTTGTGPETQYF.

CDR3 loop: CASSESERDTDTQYF. In nucleotides, the CDR3 is TGCGCCAGCAGTGAGTCGGAGCGGGACACAGATACGCAGTATTTT. This chain links TRBV10-1 with TRBJ2-3; TRBD2 agrees at 7 bases. J was trimmed by 2 bases and V by 0 bases; bases with no gene match: 2. Per the germline V gene, CDR1 is WNHNN and CDR2 is SYGVQD (reference sequence). The CDR3 runs 15 residues.

This clone occurred many times. The sample holds other DNA sequences that translate to the same CDR3. CDR3 nucleotide sequence: TGTGCCAGCAGTTTTTCCGGAGGGCAGTACTTC. Amino acid sequence: CASSFSGGQYF. V gene TRBV28 combines with J gene TRBJ2-7; D might be TRBD2 (5 bases). The V and J ends lost 3 bases and 9 bases respectively, with 9 bases between them. Germline V lookup: CDR1 MDHEN, CDR2 SYDVKM. The CDR3 is 11 amino acids.

This chain connects TRBV6-5 to TRBJ1-3; weak D call: TRBD1 (5 bases). Trimming left V 4 bases short and J 2 bases short, with 15 bases between. The germline gives CDR1 MNHEY, CDR2 SVGAGI. The CDR3 has 16 amino acids. DNA for the CDR3: TGTGCCAGCAGTTCCCCTCCCGGGGGAACTGGAAACACCATATATTTT. This encodes CASSSPPGGTGNTIYF.

J is TRBJ1-5 and V is TRBV5-6; no clear D gene. The CDR3 extends over 12 amino acids. The V gene's germline CDR1 is SGHDT and CDR2 YYEEEE. Trimming left V 0 bases short and J 6 bases short, with 4 bases between. Written as DNA, the CDR3 is TGTGCCAGCAGCTTGGGGAGTCAGCCCCAGCATTTT. Its protein product is CASSLGSQPQHF.

The gene calls are TRBV7-2 and TRBJ2-1, with 11 bases identical to TRBD2. Germline CDR1 and CDR2: SGHTA and FQGNSA. CDR3 length: 17 residues. The J segment lost 8 bases and the V segment lost 3 bases, leaving 12 bases of the junction unmatched. The DNA of the CDR3 is TGTGCCAGCAGCTTGGGGATGGGACTAGCGGTCGGGGATGAGCAGTTCTTC. Translation: CASSLGMGLAVGDEQFF.

The CDR3 is CASSHWGLSKNEQFF. CDR3 sequence (DNA): TGTGCCAGCAGTCATTGGGGGCTAAGTAAGAATGAGCAGTTCTTC. The J gene is TRBJ2-1, the V gene TRBV27, with D possibly matching TRBD1 (6 bases). Germline V gene lookup returns CDR1 MNHEY and CDR2 SMNVEV (reference sequence). V dropped 5 bases and J dropped 7 bases, with 18 bases sitting between them. The CDR3 extends over 15 amino acids.

The chain recombines TRBV27 with TRBJ1-5; no firm D call. Looked up from germline, CDR1 is MNHEY and CDR2 is SMNVEV (reference sequence). There are 14 residues in the CDR3. V lost 3 bases, J lost 3 bases, and 9 bases lay in between. Here the CDR3 reads CASSLGRNNQPQHF. The DNA of the CDR3 is TGTGCCAGCAGTTTGGGCAGGAACAATCAGCCCCAGCATTTT.

The chain carries TRBV5-8 and TRBJ1-2, with 7 bases fitting TRBD1. Germline V gene sequence: CDR1 SGHTS, CDR2 YDEGEE. J lost 4 bases, V lost 4 bases, and 4 bases had no gene match. CDR3 length equals 13 residues. CDR3 protein: CASSPTGFYGYTF. As DNA, the CDR3 is TGTGCCAGCAGCCCGACAGGGTTCTATGGCTACACCTTC.

The chain employs TRBV7-3 and TRBJ2-3, with 8 bases lining up with TRBD1. The germline gives CDR1 SGHTA, CDR2 FQGTGA. The CDR3 has 15 residues. V lost 5 bases to trimming and J lost 3 bases; unmatched junction nucleotides: 7. The CDR3 is CASSLDRGRTDTQYF. DNA for the CDR3: TGTGCCAGCAGCCTAGACAGGGGTCGGACAGATACGCAGTATTTT.

The gene calls are TRBV18 and TRBJ2-6; 8 nucleotides align to TRBD1. Germline V lookup: CDR1 KGHSH, CDR2 LQKENI. This CDR3 spans 16 amino acids. After removal of 3 bases from V and 0 bases from J, the junction contained 1 base not matched to a gene. The chain's CDR3 is CASSPTGDSGANVLTF. Here the CDR3 DNA reads TGTGCCAGCTCACCGACAGGGGACTCTGGGGCCAACGTCCTGACTTTC.

The gene calls are TRBV5-1 and TRBJ1-1, with TRBD1 matching 7 bases. With 4 bases clipped from V and 5 bases from J, the junction kept 11 bases outside the gene matches. Germline V gene lookup returns CDR1 SGHRS and CDR2 YFSETQ. The CDR3 has 15 amino acids. The CDR3 region has the DNA TGCGCCAGCAGCCCTACGACAGGGAAAGCGACTGAAGCTTTCTTT. Translation: CASSPTTGKATEAFF.

This chain uses TRBV2 with TRBJ2-2; tentatively, D is TRBD2 (5 bases). CDR3 length: 15 amino acids. Trimming pared 5 bases from V and 7 bases from J, leaving 17 bases between. Germline values: CDR1 SNHLY, CDR2 FYNNEI. The DNA for the CDR3 is TGTGCCAGCAGTTATTTCACTAGAGTCGGCGGGGAGCTGTTTTTT. As protein: CASSYFTRVGGELFF. The full variable domain, in which reference TRBV2 and TRBJ2-2 provide the parts outside the CDR3, is EPEVTQTPSHQVTQMGQEVILRCVPISNHLYFYWYRQILGQKVEFLVSFYNNEISEKSEIFDDQFSVERPDGSNFTLKIRSTKLEDSAMYFCASSYFTRVGGELFFGEGSRLTVL.

The J gene is TRBJ2-5, the V gene TRBV11-2, with unresolved D. Trimming took 6 bases from V and 2 from J, leaving 16 bases between them. Germline V gene data show CDR1 as SGHAT and CDR2 as FQNNGV. The CDR3 has 15 residues. CDR3: CASRTQDQVQETQYF. The CDR3 DNA reads TGTGCCAGCAGGACGCAAGATCAGGTGCAAGAGACCCAGTACTTC.